Listed below are T cell receptor beta chains from one sample, sequenced in a study of fetal regulatory T cell absence and autoimmunity. The table came from immunoSEQ multiplex PCR; TCRdb's copy has only in-frame clones and leaves some out. The sample has more than 90,000 clones; less than 80% are singletons. What was sequenced was pancreas tissue. These receptors were collected from a male donor with IPEX syndrome. Both conserved end residues are part of each CDR3. A D gene is named only where the DNA matches it firmly. Clone size appears in some rows only: once, few, many, or a class for an expanded clone.

V,D,J,length,size,CDR3,DNA
TRBV7-9,-,TRBJ2-7,12,-,CASSLDRREQYF,TGTGCCAGCAGCTTAGACCGCAGGGAGCAGTACTTC
TRBV9,TRBD1,TRBJ2-2,16,-,CASSVARTGVTGELFF,TGTGCCAGCAGCGTAGCCAGGACAGGGGTCACCGGGGAGCTGTTTTTT
TRBV6-5,-,TRBJ1-5,16,once,CASSYQGGHSNQPQHF,TGTGCCAGCAGTTACCAAGGGGGTCATAGCAATCAGCCCCAGCATTTT
TRBV5-4,-,TRBJ2-2,13,-,CASSLDLTGELFF,TGTGCCAGCAGCTTGGACCTCACCGGGGAGCTGTTTTTT
TRBV6-5,TRBD1,TRBJ2-5,13,once,CASSYSGGETQYF,TGTGCCAGCAGTTACTCAGGGGGCGAGACCCAGTACTTC
TRBV5-1,-,TRBJ2-1,15,-,CASGPTGSPYNEQFF,TGCGCCAGCGGGCCCACAGGGTCCCCCTACAATGAGCAGTTCTTC
TRBV14,TRBD2,TRBJ2-3,16,-,CASSHPLAESWDTQYF,TGTGCCAGCAGCCATCCGCTAGCGGAGTCGTGGGATACGCAGTATTTT
TRBV12-5,-,TRBJ1-2,15,-,CASGLYVTGLHGYTF,TGTGCTAGTGGTTTGTACGTGACAGGCCTGCATGGCTACACCTTC
TRBV18,TRBD1,TRBJ1-2,14,-,CASSPSRQGTGYTF,TGTGCCAGCTCACCAAGTAGACAGGGAACCGGCTACACCTTC
TRBV7-9,-,TRBJ2-3,11,-,CASSLFDTQYF,TGTGCCAGCAGCTTATTCGATACGCAGTATTTT
TRBV7-8,-,TRBJ2-7,15,-,CASSLNGRGSYEQYF,TGTGCCAGCAGCTTAAATGGACGTGGCAGCTACGAGCAGTACTTC
TRBV5-1,TRBD1,TRBJ2-2,15,-,CASSGRTGVAGELFF,TGCGCCAGCAGCGGGAGAACAGGGGTGGCCGGGGAGCTGTTTTTT
TRBV5-6,-,TRBJ2-1,13,-,CASSLAAYHEQFF,TGTGCCAGCAGCTTGGCCGCCTACCATGAGCAGTTCTTC
TRBV6-5,TRBD2,TRBJ2-1,16,-,CASSYYRTSSYNEQFF,TGTGCCAGCAGTTACTATCGGACTAGCTCCTACAATGAGCAGTTCTTC
TRBV7-2,-,TRBJ1-3,14,few,CASSFGHSGNTIYF,TGTGCCAGCAGCTTTGGACACTCTGGAAACACCATATATTTT
TRBV10-3,TRBD2,TRBJ2-7,15,-,CAISEGLARPHEQYF,TGTGCCATCAGTGAGGGACTAGCGAGACCCCACGAGCAGTACTTC
TRBV4-1,TRBD2,TRBJ2-3,17,-,CASSQEPLAGSTDTQYF,TGCGCCAGCAGCCAAGAGCCCCTAGCGGGGAGCACAGATACGCAGTATTTT
TRBV4-2,TRBD2,TRBJ2-1,15,once,CASSQAGGSNNEQFF,TGTGCCAGCAGCCAAGCGGGGGGGAGCAACAATGAGCAGTTCTTC
TRBV5-1,TRBD2,TRBJ2-3,15,-,CASSSGLVSTDTQYF,TGCGCCAGCAGCTCGGGACTAGTAAGCACAGATACGCAGTATTTT
TRBV7-7,-,TRBJ2-7,14,few,CASSSGQSPYEQYF,TGTGCCAGCAGCTCCGGACAGAGTCCGTACGAGCAGTACTTC
TRBV4-3,-,TRBJ2-5,12,-,CASSQEGETQYF,TGCGCCAGCAGCCAAGAGGGGGAGACCCAGTACTTC
TRBV7-2,TRBD1,TRBJ1-5,14,many,CASSRDRGNQPQHF,TGTGCCAGCAGCCGGGACAGGGGCAATCAGCCCCAGCATTTT
TRBV27,TRBD2,TRBJ2-3,14,-,CASSLLAGGDTQYF,TGTGCCAGCAGTTTACTAGCGGGAGGGGATACGCAGTATTTT
TRBV7-9,-,TRBJ2-1,12,-,CASSLLQNEQFF,TGTGCCAGCAGCTTGTTGCAAAATGAGCAGTTCTTC
TRBV9,-,TRBJ2-1,14,-,CASSVGLINNEQFF,TGTGCCAGCAGCGTAGGGCTGATCAACAATGAGCAGTTCTTC
TRBV6-1,TRBD1,TRBJ1-2,15,-,CASSGVNRGSYGYTF,TGTGCCAGCAGTGGCGTGAACAGGGGTTCCTATGGCTACACCTTC